The entry below describes one T cell receptor beta chain. This sample was taken from a study of control samples from healthy donors and cancer patients. Using immunoSEQ multiplex PCR, the repertoire was profiled, and TCRdb retains in-frame clones only, with some absent. The table lists about 140,000 clones, around 94% of them singletons, with 10% to 15% in the top ten. V was cut by 9 bases and J by 1 base, with 4 bases left in between. Per germline, CDR1 MNHEY and CDR2 SVGAGI. The CDR3 consists of 12 residues. The genes are TRBV6-5 and TRBJ2-6; D unresolved. Sequencing used blood. This receptor was obtained from a man in his forties or fifties in good health. The DNA for the CDR3 is TGTGCCAGTTCTTCTGGGGCCAACGTCCTGACTTTC. Translating it yields CASSSGANVLTF.